This T cell receptor beta chain stems from a study of T-cell reconstitution after alpha-beta-depleted transplantation in children. Remarks on this clonotype: Antigen unknown.

General study points: About two months after transplant, alpha-beta T cells reportedly came from several hundred expanded graft clones. T-cell counts and diversity at one year following transplant were attributed mainly to newly produced T cells.

The TCRbeta library incorporated unique molecular identifiers. TCRdb reprocessed the PCR reads with MiXCR, giving one entry per CDR3 protein. Of some 260,000 distinct CDR3 sequences listed, roughly 25% are singletons. V lost 4 bases to trimming and J lost 1 base; unmatched junction nucleotides: 9. In germline, CDR1 is SQVTM, CDR2 ANQGSEA. The CDR3 has 16 residues. The TCR was taken from a female patient aged 2-9 years who had a stem cell transplant for congenital amegakaryocytic thrombocytopenia, so the T cells may come from the graft donor. The material was PBMCs, mostly from graft donor cells, obtained 360 days after TCRalphabeta/CD19-depleted stem cell transplant. V usage is TRBV29-1 and J usage is TRBJ2-1, with TRBD2 matching 8 bases. Written as DNA, the CDR3 is TGCAGCGTTGTCCTTTTCGGCGGGGGGTCCTACAATGAGCAGTTCTTC. Protein sequence: CSVVLFGGGSYNEQFF.